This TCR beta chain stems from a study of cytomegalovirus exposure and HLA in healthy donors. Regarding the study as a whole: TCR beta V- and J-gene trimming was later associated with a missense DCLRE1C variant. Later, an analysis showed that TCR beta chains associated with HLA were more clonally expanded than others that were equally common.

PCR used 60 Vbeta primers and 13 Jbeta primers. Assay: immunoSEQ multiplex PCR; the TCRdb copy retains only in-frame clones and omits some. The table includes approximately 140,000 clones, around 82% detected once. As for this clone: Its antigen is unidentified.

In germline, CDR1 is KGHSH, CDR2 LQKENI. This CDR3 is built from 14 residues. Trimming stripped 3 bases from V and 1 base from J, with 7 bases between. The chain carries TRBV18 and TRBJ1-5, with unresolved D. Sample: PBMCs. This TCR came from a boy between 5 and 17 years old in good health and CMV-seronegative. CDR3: CASSPGISNQPQHF. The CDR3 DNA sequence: TGTGCCAGCTCACCTGGCATAAGCAATCAGCCCCAGCATTTT.